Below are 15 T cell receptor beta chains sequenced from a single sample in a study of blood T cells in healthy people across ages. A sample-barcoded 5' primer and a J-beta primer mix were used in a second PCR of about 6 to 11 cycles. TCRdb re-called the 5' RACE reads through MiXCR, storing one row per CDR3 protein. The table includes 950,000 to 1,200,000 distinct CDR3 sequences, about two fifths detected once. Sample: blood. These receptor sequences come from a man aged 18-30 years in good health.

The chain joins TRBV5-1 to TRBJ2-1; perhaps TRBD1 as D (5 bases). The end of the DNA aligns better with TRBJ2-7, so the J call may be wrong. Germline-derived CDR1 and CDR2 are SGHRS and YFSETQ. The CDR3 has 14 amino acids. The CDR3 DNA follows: TGCGCCAGCAGCTCCCCGGAAGGGGTCTACGAGCAGTACTTC. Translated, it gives CASSSPEGVYEQYF.

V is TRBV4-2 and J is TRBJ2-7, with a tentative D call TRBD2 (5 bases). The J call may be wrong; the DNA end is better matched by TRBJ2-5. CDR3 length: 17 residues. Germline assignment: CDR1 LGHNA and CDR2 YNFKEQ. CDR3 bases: TGTGCCAGCAGCCAAAAGTCTTTGGGAGAACAATGGGAGACCCAGTACTTC. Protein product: CASSQKSLGEQWETQYF.

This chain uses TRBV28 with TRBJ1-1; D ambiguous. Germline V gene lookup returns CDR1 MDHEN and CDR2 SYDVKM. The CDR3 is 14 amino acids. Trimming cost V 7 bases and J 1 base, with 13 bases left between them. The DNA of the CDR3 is TGTGCCAGCATAGTCCGGGGTTCGAACACTGAAGCTTTCTTT. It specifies CASIVRGSNTEAFF.

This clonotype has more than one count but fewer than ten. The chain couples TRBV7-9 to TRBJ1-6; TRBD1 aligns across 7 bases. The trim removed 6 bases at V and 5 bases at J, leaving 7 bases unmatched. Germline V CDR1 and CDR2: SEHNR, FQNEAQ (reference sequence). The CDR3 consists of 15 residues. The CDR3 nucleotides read TGTGCCAGCAGGCGACAGGGCAGCGATAATTCACCCCTCCACTTT. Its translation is CASRRQGSDNSPLHF. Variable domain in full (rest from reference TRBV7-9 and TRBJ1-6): DTGVSQNPRHKITKRGQNVTFRCDPISEHNRLYWYRQTLGQGPEFLTYFQNEAQLEKSRLLSDRFSAERPKGSFSTLEIQRTEQGDSAMYLCASRRQGSDNSPLHFGNGTRLTVT.

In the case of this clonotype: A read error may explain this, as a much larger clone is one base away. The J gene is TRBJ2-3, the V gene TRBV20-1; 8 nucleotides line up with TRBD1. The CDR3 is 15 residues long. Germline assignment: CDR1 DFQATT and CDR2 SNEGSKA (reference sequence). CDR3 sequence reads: CNAITGTGETDTQYF. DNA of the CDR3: TGCAATGCTATCACAGGGACAGGAGAGACAGATACGCAGTATTTT.

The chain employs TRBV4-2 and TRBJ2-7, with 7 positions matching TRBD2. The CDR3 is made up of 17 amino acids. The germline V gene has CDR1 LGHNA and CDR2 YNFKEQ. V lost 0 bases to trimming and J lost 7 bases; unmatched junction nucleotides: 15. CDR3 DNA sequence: TGTGCCAGCAGCCAAGATTGGCTAGCGGCCTCCTACAATGAGCAGTACTTC. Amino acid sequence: CASSQDWLAASYNEQYF.

Written as DNA, the CDR3 is TGTGCCAGCAGCCAAGGATCACTGCGAGGGGGTTACAATGAGCAGTTCTTC. Translating it yields CASSQGSLRGGYNEQFF. This sequence joins TRBV12-3 or TRBV12-4 and TRBJ2-1; D perhaps matches TRBD1 (6 bases). Trimming took off 6 bases at V and 4 bases at J, with 22 bases between the two ends. The length of the CDR3 is 17 residues.

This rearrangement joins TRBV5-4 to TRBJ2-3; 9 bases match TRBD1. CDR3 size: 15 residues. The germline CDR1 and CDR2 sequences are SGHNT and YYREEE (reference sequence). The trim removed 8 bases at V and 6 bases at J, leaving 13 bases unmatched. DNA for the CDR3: TGTGCCAGTCGGGGTACAGGGGGCGCCGGGGATACGCAGTATTTT. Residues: CASRGTGGAGDTQYF.

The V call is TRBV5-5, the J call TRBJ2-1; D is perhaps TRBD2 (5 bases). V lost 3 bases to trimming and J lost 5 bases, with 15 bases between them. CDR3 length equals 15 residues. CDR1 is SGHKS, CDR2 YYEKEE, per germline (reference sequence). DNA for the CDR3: TGTGCCAGCAGCTCGGGAAGAGGTACCCACAATGAGCAGTTCTTC. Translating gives CASSSGRGTHNEQFF.

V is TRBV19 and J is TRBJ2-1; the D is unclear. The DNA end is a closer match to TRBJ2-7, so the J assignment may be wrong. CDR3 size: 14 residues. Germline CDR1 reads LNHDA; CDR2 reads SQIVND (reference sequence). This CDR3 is CASSSPPSYNEQYF. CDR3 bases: TGTGCCAGTAGTTCTCCACCGTCCTACAATGAGCAGTACTTC.

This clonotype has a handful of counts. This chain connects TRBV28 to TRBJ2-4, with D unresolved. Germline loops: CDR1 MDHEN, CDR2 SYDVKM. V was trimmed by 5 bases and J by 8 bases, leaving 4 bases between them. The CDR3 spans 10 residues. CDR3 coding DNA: TGTGCCAGCAGTAGCCACATTCAGTACTTC. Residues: CASSSHIQYF.

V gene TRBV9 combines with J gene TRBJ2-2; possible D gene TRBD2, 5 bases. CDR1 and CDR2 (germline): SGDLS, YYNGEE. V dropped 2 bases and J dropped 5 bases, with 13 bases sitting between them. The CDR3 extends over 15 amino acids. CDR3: CASSVDPTSTGELFF. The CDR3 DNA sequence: TGTGCCAGCAGCGTCGACCCCACTAGTACCGGGGAGCTGTTTTTT. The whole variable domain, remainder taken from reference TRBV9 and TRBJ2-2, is DSGVTQTPKHLITATGQRVTLRCSPRSGDLSVYWYQQSLDQGLQFLIQYYNGEERAKGNILERFSAQQFPDLHSELNLSSLELGDSALYFCASSVDPTSTGELFFGEGSRLTVL.

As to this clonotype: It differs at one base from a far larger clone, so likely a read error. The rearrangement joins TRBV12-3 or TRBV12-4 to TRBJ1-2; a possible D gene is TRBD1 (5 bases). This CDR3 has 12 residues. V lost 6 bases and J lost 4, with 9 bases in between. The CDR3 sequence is CASSIQGYGYTF. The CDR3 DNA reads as TGTGCCAGCAGCATCCAGGGCTATGGCTACACCTTC.

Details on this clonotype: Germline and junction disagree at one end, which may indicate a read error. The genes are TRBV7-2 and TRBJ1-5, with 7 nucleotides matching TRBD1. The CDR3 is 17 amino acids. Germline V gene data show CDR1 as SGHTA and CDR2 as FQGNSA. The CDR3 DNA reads TGTGCCAGCAGCTTAGCGCCGACAGGGTATAGCAATCAGTCCCAGCATTTT. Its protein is CASSLAPTGYSNQSQHF.

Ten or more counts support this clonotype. The CDR3 protein is CSAGTVNTEAFF. For the CDR3, the DNA is TGCAGTGCTGGGACGGTGAACACTGAAGCTTTCTTT. The chain employs TRBV20-1 and TRBJ1-1, with D maybe TRBD1 (5 bases). Germline V lookup: CDR1 DFQATT, CDR2 SNEGSKA (reference sequence). CDR3 length: 12 residues. V lost 5 bases, J lost 0 bases, and 7 bases lay in between.